This TCR beta chain comes out of a study of cytomegalovirus exposure and HLA in healthy donors. Whole-study context: The roughly 120 validation repertoires used the same platform as the roughly 700 first-cohort repertoires (as reported by a later analysis).

Sequenced by immunoSEQ multiplex PCR; TCRdb stores in-frame clones only, minus some. This table holds 250,000 to 350,000 clones, 70% to 90% found once. The germline CDR1 and CDR2 sequences are SGHRS and YFSETQ. The CDR3 spans 16 residues. The V end lost 1 base, the J end lost 0 bases, and 10 bases lay between the germline ends. The source is a woman aged 18-29 years in good health and CMV-seronegative. Sequencing was performed on PBMCs. The V call is TRBV5-1, the J call TRBJ2-2, with D possibly being TRBD1 (6 bases). Written as DNA, the CDR3 is TGCGCCAGCAGCTTGCGAGGGGACACGAACACCGGGGAGCTGTTTTTT. Amino acid sequence: CASSLRGDTNTGELFF.